The 23 T cell receptor beta chains below all came from one sample that was sequenced in a study of blood T cell repertoires in COVID-19 (TCRdb year 2020). Library generation was performed with the immunoSEQ multiplex PCR assay. The source is immuneACCESS, and TCRdb retained only in-frame sequences with V and J called. Part of the clones is not carried over; for the studies checked, unresolved V genes explain less than half of this, and the remainder is unexplained. The sample profile shows 200,000 to 250,000 clones; 75% to 90% of them were found once. The leading ten clones occupy about 3% of the sample. Sequenced: PBMCs or T cells enriched from blood (not recorded which). These receptors originate from a woman under 30 in a cohort exposed to, infected with or recovered from COVID-19 (not recorded which).

This sequence joins TRBV5-1 and TRBJ2-3; 13 positions match TRBD2. The CDR3 is 15 amino acids. Per germline, CDR1 SGHRS and CDR2 YFSETQ. V shed 3 bases, J shed 4 bases, and the junction held 2 bases outside the gene matches. CDR3: CASSSLAGGPDTQYF. The CDR3 region has the DNA TGCGCCAGCAGCTCACTAGCGGGGGGGCCAGATACGCAGTATTTT.

The chain couples TRBV2 to TRBJ2-4, with a possible D match to TRBD1 (7 bases). Germline V lookup: CDR1 SNHLY, CDR2 FYNNEI. Trimming stripped 8 bases from V and 0 bases from J, with 17 bases between. The CDR3 is 16 amino acids. This CDR3 reads CASAPSGGLAKNIQYF. The CDR3 coding sequence is TGTGCCAGCGCTCCTTCAGGGGGACTAGCCAAAAACATTCAGTACTTC.

The chain links TRBV11-2 to TRBJ1-1; D call uncertain. Germline CDR1 reads SGHAT; CDR2 reads FQNNGV. The V and J ends lost 5 bases and 0 bases respectively, with 7 bases between them. This CDR3 contains 13 residues. This chain's CDR3 is CASSPQLNTEAFF. The CDR3 DNA reads TGTGCCAGCAGCCCACAGTTGAACACTGAAGCTTTCTTT.

The chain has TRBV29-1 and TRBJ1-2, with D possibly TRBD1 on 6 matching bases. Germline loops: CDR1 SQVTM, CDR2 ANQGSEA. The V end was cut by 4 bases, the J end by 7 bases, with 22 bases between. The length of the CDR3 is 15 residues. This CDR3 reads CSVGSRGPLAAGYTF. CDR3 bases: TGCAGCGTTGGGTCGCGGGGGCCCCTCGCGGCTGGCTACACCTTC.

V is TRBV7-3 and J is TRBJ2-3; no definite D call. This CDR3 comprises 11 residues. Between the trimmed V and J ends, which lost 2 bases and 6 bases, there was a span of 3 bases. Germline CDR1 and CDR2: SGHTA and FQGTGA. This chain's CDR3 is CASSLEDTQYF. The CDR3 nucleotides read TGTGCCAGCAGCTTAGAGGATACGCAGTATTTT.

This clone has only a few counts. The CDR3 does not close with the conserved phenylalanine or tryptophan, likely indicating a read error. No DNA is shown, since the ends of the CDR3 on it are uncertain; the CDR3 is the one TCRdb lists. The gene calls are TRBV20-1 and TRBJ1-1; TRBD1, as called in the table, went unchecked against the DNA. The germline gives CDR1 DFQATT, CDR2 SNEGSKA (reference sequence). The CDR3 is made up of 11 amino acids, end residues included. CDR3: CSASGQWGRLL.

The chain is built from TRBV28 and TRBJ1-4; D gene unclear. CDR1 is MDHEN and CDR2 is SYDVKM in the germline V gene. The CDR3 spans 14 residues. The germline V and J ends were trimmed by 10 bases and 0 bases, with 12 bases remaining between them. In DNA form, the CDR3 reads TGTGCCACCCGAACACCTGCAACTAATGAAAAACTGTTTTTT. Translated, it gives CATRTPATNEKLFF.

The chain uses TRBV4-1 and TRBJ1-3; TRBD1 matches 8 bases. With V trimmed by 3 bases and J by 1 base, 8 bases remained unmatched. The CDR3 covers 17 residues. Germline V gene sequence: CDR1 MGHRA, CDR2 YSYEKL. CDR3 bases: TGCGCCAGCAGCCATTGGACAGGGTCTCTTTCTGGAAACACCATATATTTT. It codes for CASSHWTGSLSGNTIYF.

J is TRBJ2-3 and V is TRBV7-6, with D tentatively TRBD2 (6 bases). The CDR3 has 11 amino acids. Trimming stripped 7 bases from V and 8 bases from J, with 10 bases between. Germline-derived CDR1 and CDR2 are SGHVS and FNYEAQ. In DNA, the CDR3 is TGTGCCAGCACCGCCGGGGGTACGCAGTATTTT. It encodes CASTAGGTQYF.

V usage is TRBV19 and J usage is TRBJ1-5, with D possibly TRBD1 on 5 matching bases. CDR1 LNHDA and CDR2 SQIVND come from the germline V gene (reference sequence). Deletions cut 7 bases from V and 4 bases from J, with 11 bases between. The CDR3 totals 13 residues. In DNA, the CDR3 is TGTGCCAGTATGGGGGGGGTAAATCAGCCCCAGCATTTT. It yields the protein CASMGGVNQPQHF.

The rearrangement links TRBV5-1 to TRBJ1-4; D is undetermined. The germline V and J ends were trimmed by 1 base and 0 bases, with 13 bases remaining between them. The germline V gene has CDR1 SGHRS and CDR2 YFSETQ. The CDR3 sequence is 17 residues long. Written as DNA, the CDR3 is TGCGCCAGCAGCTTGCGGTCAATCAGCGCAACTAATGAAAAACTGTTTTTT. It encodes CASSLRSISATNEKLFF.

The genes are TRBV9 and TRBJ2-1; 8 bases fit TRBD2. The CDR3 is made up of 16 amino acids. Germline CDR1 is SGDLS and CDR2 is YYNGEE. J lost 0 bases, V lost 2 bases, and 4 bases had no gene match. The CDR3 protein is CASSVSGDSSYNEQFF. The CDR3 DNA sequence: TGTGCCAGCAGCGTTAGCGGGGATAGCTCCTACAATGAGCAGTTCTTC.

This chain connects TRBV6-6 to TRBJ1-2; 7 bases line up with TRBD1. The V and J ends lost 5 bases and 0 bases, in that order; junction bases with no gene match: 3. The germline V gene encodes CDR1 MNHNY and CDR2 SVGAGI (reference sequence). The CDR3 length is 14 residues. The CDR3, as DNA: TGTGCCAGCAGTAAAGGACAGGCTAACTATGGCTACACCTTC. Protein sequence: CASSKGQANYGYTF.

The CDR3 DNA sequence: TGCGCCAGCAGCTTCTCCTCAGGAGGGAGAGACACTGAAGCTTTCTTT. As protein: CASSFSSGGRDTEAFF. The chain couples TRBV5-1 to TRBJ1-1; D ambiguous. The CDR3 extends over 16 amino acids. CDR1 SGHRS and CDR2 YFSETQ come from the germline V gene. V was shortened by 2 bases and J by 3 bases, with 17 bases between the two germline ends.

This clone showed up just a few times. The chain joins TRBV27 to TRBJ2-3; D call uncertain. The V gene's germline CDR1 is MNHEY and CDR2 SMNVEV (reference sequence). Trimming left V 5 bases short and J 0 bases short, with 12 bases between. CDR3 size: 15 residues. The CDR3 loop reads CASSINGYSTDTQYF. The CDR3 coding sequence is TGTGCCAGCAGTATTAACGGGTACAGCACAGATACGCAGTATTTT.

The V call is TRBV14, the J call TRBJ2-7; 7 nucleotides align to TRBD1. V shed 0 bases and J 2 bases; nucleotides not matched to a gene: 4. The CDR3 is 15 amino acids. Germline V gene lookup returns CDR1 SGHDN and CDR2 FVKESK. CDR3 DNA: TGTGCCAGCAGCCAAGAGTGGGACAGAGCCTACGAGCAGTACTTC. Amino acids: CASSQEWDRAYEQYF.

This chain links TRBV18 with TRBJ1-1; D perhaps matches TRBD1 (6 bases). Trimming removed 2 bases at V and 6 bases at J, with 10 bases between. CDR1 is KGHSH, CDR2 LQKENI, per germline. The CDR3 contains 13 residues. CDR3 in amino acids: CASSPGGVSEAFF. DNA of the CDR3: TGTGCCAGCTCACCAGGGGGCGTCTCTGAAGCTTTCTTT.

The chain couples TRBV29-1 to TRBJ2-5; D might be TRBD1 (5 bases). Germline lookup yields CDR1 SQVTM and CDR2 ANQGSEA. The CDR3 covers 13 residues. V shed 4 bases and J shed 3 bases, with 12 bases lying between them. The CDR3 DNA is TGCAGCGTTGGGTGGGGCAAAAAAGAGACCCAGTACTTC. This sequence encodes CSVGWGKKETQYF.

This chain joins TRBV14 and TRBJ2-7, with TRBD2 matching over 8 bases. CDR1 and CDR2 from the germline V gene are SGHDN and FVKESK. The V and J ends lost 2 bases and 4 bases, in that order; junction bases with no gene match: 4. The length of the CDR3 is 14 residues. CDR3 loop: CASSQLAGGYEQYF. Written as DNA, the CDR3 is TGTGCCAGCAGCCAACTAGCGGGTGGGTACGAGCAGTACTTC. Combining the CDR3 with reference TRBV14 and TRBJ2-7 gives the whole variable domain EAGVTQFPSHSVIEKGQTVTLRCDPISGHDNLYWYRRVMGKEIKFLLHFVKESKQDESGMPNNRFLAERTGGTYSTLKVQPAELEDSGVYFCASSQLAGGYEQYFGPGTRLTVT.

The genes are TRBV19 and TRBJ1-2; 10 nucleotides line up with TRBD1. V shed 4 bases and J 2 bases; nucleotides not matched to a gene: 10. Germline CDR1 and CDR2: LNHDA and SQIVND (reference sequence). The CDR3 covers 17 residues. CDR3 sequence (DNA): TGTGCCAGTAGTACCGGGACAGGGGCCTATTTAAACTATGGCTACACCTTC. The encoded protein is CASSTGTGAYLNYGYTF.

As to this clone: Other nucleotide sequences from this sample produce the same CDR3. The V call is TRBV19, the J call TRBJ1-2; D remains ambiguous. Germline V CDR1 and CDR2: LNHDA, SQIVND (reference sequence). Trimming stripped 1 base from V and 1 base from J, with 4 bases between. CDR3 length equals 13 residues. CDR3 DNA sequence: TGTGCCAGTAGTATAGGAGGTAACTATGGCTACACCTTC. Translated, it gives CASSIGGNYGYTF.

This chain links TRBV5-1 with TRBJ1-2; possibly TRBD1 for D (6 bases). Trimming took off 3 bases at V and 5 bases at J, with 23 bases between the two ends. The germline V gene has CDR1 SGHRS and CDR2 YFSETQ. The CDR3 totals 17 residues. CDR3 DNA sequence: TGCGCCAGCAGCTCGATATCAGGGGCCGAGGATTTGTATGGCTACACCTTC. Residues: CASSSISGAEDLYGYTF.

The chain joins TRBV5-1 to TRBJ2-7; TRBD1 matches 7 bases. CDR3 length: 15 amino acids. V trimming: 1 base; J trimming: 2 bases; junction bases outside the gene matches: 6. Germline CDR1 and CDR2: SGHRS and YFSETQ. For the CDR3, the DNA is TGCGCCAGCAGCTTGTCGGGACAGCCGACCTACGAGCAGTACTTC. Encoded protein: CASSLSGQPTYEQYF.